This passage covers 10 T cell receptor beta chains from one sample sequenced in a study of blood T cell repertoires in COVID-19. TCRdb's copy holds only in-frame clones and misses some; the assay was immunoSEQ multiplex PCR. The table lists just under 20,000 clones, about nine tenths of them singletons. Sequences were obtained from peripheral blood. The receptor source for this set is a human donor in a cohort sampled during active COVID-19.

The chain combines TRBV24-1 with TRBJ1-3; D is perhaps TRBD1 (6 bases). There are 15 residues in the CDR3. With 4 bases removed from V and 2 bases from J, the gap between germline ends came to 11 bases. The V gene's germline CDR1 is KGHDR and CDR2 SFDVKD. As DNA, the CDR3 is TGTGCCACCAGTGACTTGACAGGCCCTGGAAACACCATATATTTT. Amino acid sequence: CATSDLTGPGNTIYF.

V is TRBV3-1 (or the pseudogene TRBV3-2) and J is TRBJ2-7; 8 positions agree with TRBD1. This CDR3 contains 18 residues. V was clipped by 0 bases and J by 3 bases; unmatched bases: 13. Germline CDR1 and CDR2: LGHDT and YNNKEL (reference sequence). In DNA form, the CDR3 reads TGTGCCAGCAGCCAAGATATTCGCAGGGGGCTCCCCCGCTACGAGCAGTACTTC. Translated, it gives CASSQDIRRGLPRYEQYF.

The J gene is TRBJ1-4, the V gene TRBV5-1, with D hard to call. Between the trimmed V and J ends, which lost 4 bases and 7 bases, there was a span of 20 bases. The CDR3 has 16 residues. Germline CDR1 and CDR2: SGHRS and YFSETQ. Here the CDR3 reads CASSIRPPIEAEKLFF. The CDR3 region has the DNA TGCGCCAGCAGCATTCGGCCTCCTATTGAGGCTGAAAAACTGTTTTTT.

The chain couples TRBV15 to TRBJ2-2, with no clear D. CDR3 length: 12 residues. The V end was cut by 4 bases, the J end by 10 bases, with 10 bases between. CDR1 is LNHNV and CDR2 is YYDKDF in the germline V gene (reference sequence). This chain's CDR3 is CATSMTKSELFF. CDR3 in DNA: TGTGCCACCAGCATGACAAAGTCGGAGCTGTTTTTT.

This chain links TRBV30 with TRBJ1-5; no clear D. V shed 0 bases and J shed 7 bases, with 19 bases lying between them. Germline CDR1 reads GTSNPN; CDR2 reads SVGIG (reference sequence). This CDR3 contains 16 residues. CDR3 sequence (DNA): TGTGCCTGGAGTGTAGTCCCACCCGGCCCGGGGCAGCCCCAGCATTTT. This sequence encodes CAWSVVPPGPGQPQHF. The whole variable domain, filled in from reference TRBV30 and TRBJ1-5, reads SQTIHQWPATLVQPVGSPLSLECTVEGTSNPNLYWYRQAAGRGLQLLFYSVGIGQISSEVPQNLSASRPQDRQFILSSKKLLLSDSGFYLCAWSVVPPGPGQPQHFGDGTRLSIL.

The chain recombines TRBV30 with TRBJ1-2; 9 bases agree with TRBD1. The CDR3 is 15 amino acids. Losses at the gene ends were 4 bases for V and 2 bases for J; bases not matched to a gene: 8. Germline V gives CDR1 GTSNPN, CDR2 SVGIG (reference sequence). The CDR3 sequence: CAWNRDRALNYGYTF. The DNA for the CDR3 is TGTGCCTGGAATAGGGACAGGGCTTTGAACTATGGCTACACCTTC.

CDR3 in DNA: TGTGCCAGCAGCTCAAAACCTGGGACTAGCGGGGGGGAAAGCACAGATACGCAGTATTTT. This encodes CASSSKPGTSGGESTDTQYF. The chain combines TRBV13 with TRBJ2-3, with TRBD2 identical over 16 bases. The CDR3 sequence is 20 residues long. Germline CDR1 and CDR2: PRHDT and FYEKMQ (reference sequence). V shed 4 bases and J 0 bases; nucleotides not matched to a gene: 10.

The chain employs TRBV11-2 and TRBJ2-3; 9 bases are shared with TRBD2. Unmatched junction bases numbered 7, after V lost 2 bases and J lost 4 bases. The CDR3 is made up of 16 amino acids. The germline V gene encodes CDR1 SGHAT and CDR2 FQNNGV. CDR3 amino acids: CASSLYSGGMADTQYF. CDR3 DNA: TGTGCCAGCAGCTTATATAGCGGGGGTATGGCAGATACGCAGTATTTT.

The chain combines TRBV13 with TRBJ2-1; possible D gene TRBD2, 7 bases. The germline V gene encodes CDR1 PRHDT and CDR2 FYEKMQ (reference sequence). Trimming left V 3 bases short and J 10 bases short, with 16 bases between. This CDR3 comprises 14 residues. The CDR3 region has the DNA TGTGCCAGCAGCTTTCTAGCGGCCCAGGGGGAGCAGTTCTTC. Translating gives CASSFLAAQGEQFF.

This chain connects TRBV3-1 (or the pseudogene TRBV3-2) to TRBJ2-3; TRBD2 might be the D (6 bases). V was shortened by 0 bases and J by 2 bases, with 9 bases between the two germline ends. This CDR3 comprises 15 residues. CDR1 LGHDT and CDR2 YNNKEL come from the germline V gene (reference sequence). DNA of the CDR3: TGTGCCAGCAGCCAAGAGGGGGGATCCACAGATACGCAGTATTTT. Its protein is CASSQEGGSTDTQYF.